Listed below are T cell receptor beta chains from one sample, sequenced in a study of blood T cell repertoires in COVID-19. Repertoires were generated with immunoSEQ multiplex PCR, while TCRdb's copy carries only in-frame clones and drops some. The sample includes roughly 200,000 clones, roughly 84% of them seen just once. Sequenced material: PBMCs or T cells enriched from blood (not recorded which). These TCRs come from a woman aged 25-40 years who had been exposed to COVID-19. Each CDR3 is given with its conserved first and last residue. The D gene is left open where the match is weak. Clone size is given for some rows only: seen once, a few or many times, or a class if the clone is expanded.

clone_size	d_call	v_call	j_call	cdr3_aa	cdr3_nt
few	TRBD2	TRBV4-1	TRBJ2-3	CASSRGTSSTDTQYF	TGCGCCAGCAGCCGGGGGACTAGCTCTACAGATACGCAGTATTTT
.	TRBD1	TRBV9	TRBJ2-5	CASSVGEQGVETQYF	TGTGCCAGCAGCGTAGGCGAGCAGGGGGTCGAGACCCAGTACTTC
.	.	TRBV10-3	TRBJ1-2	CAISQPTRQSTAF	TGTGCCATCAGCCAACCCACGAGACAGTCCACAGCCTTC
.	.	TRBV5-4	TRBJ2-1	CASSSPGHGNEQFF	TGTGCCAGCAGCTCGCCGGGACACGGCAATGAGCAGTTCTTC
.	TRBD1	TRBV2	TRBJ2-2	CASRGQGIGELFF	TGTGCCAGCAGGGGACAGGGGATCGGGGAGCTGTTTTTT
.	.	TRBV30	TRBJ1-3	CAWSVRTGSGNTIYF	TGTGCCTGGAGTGTCCGCACAGGGTCTGGAAACACCATATATTTT
.	.	TRBV2	TRBJ2-2	CASKTFDGGTGELFF	TGTGCCAGCAAGACCTTTGATGGGGGGACCGGGGAGCTGTTTTTT
.	.	TRBV6-2/TRBV6-3	TRBJ2-6	CASSYFSRSGANVLTF	TGTGCCAGCAGTTACTTTAGCCGCTCTGGGGCCAACGTCCTGACTTTC
.	.	TRBV6-2/TRBV6-3	TRBJ1-5	CASSMGGRGQPQHF	TGTGCCAGCAGTATGGGAGGGCGGGGTCAGCCCCAGCATTTT
.	.	TRBV24-1	TRBJ2-3	CATSASGTDTQYF	TGTGCCACCAGTGCGTCGGGGACAGATACGCAGTATTTT
.	TRBD1	TRBV6-2/TRBV6-3	TRBJ2-4	CASSYWVLDRAYF	TGTGCCAGCAGTTACTGGGTGCTCGACAGGGCGTACTTC
.	.	TRBV10-3	TRBJ1-2	CAISETGSGYTF	TGTGCCATCAGTGAGACAGGGAGTGGCTACACCTTC
.	TRBD1	TRBV5-1	TRBJ1-5	CASSDGTGKGQPQHF	TGCGCCAGCAGCGACGGGACAGGGAAGGGGCAGCCCCAGCATTTT
.	.	TRBV19	TRBJ1-2	CATQQSYYGYTF	TGTGCCACTCAACAGTCCTACTATGGCTACACCTTC
.	TRBD1	TRBV4-1	TRBJ2-1	CASSQDGQGGGEQFF	TGCGCCAGCAGCCAAGATGGACAGGGTGGTGGTGAGCAGTTCTTC
.	.	TRBV6-5	TRBJ1-5	CASRGGDYSNQPQHF	TGTGCCAGCAGGGGAGGAGACTATAGCAATCAGCCCCAGCATTTT
few	.	TRBV3-1/TRBV3-2	TRBJ1-2	CASSQDRAYGYTF	TGTGCCAGCAGCCAAGACAGGGCCTATGGCTACACCTTC
.	.	TRBV3-1/TRBV3-2	TRBJ2-6	CASSQDYSGANVLTF	TGTGCCAGCAGCCAAGATTACTCTGGGGCCAACGTCCTGACTTTC
.	TRBD1	TRBV7-9	TRBJ2-3	CASSWGQGEADTQYF	TGTGCCAGCAGCTGGGGACAGGGAGAGGCAGATACGCAGTATTTT
once	TRBD1	TRBV10-2	TRBJ2-5	CASSIGDRQETQYF	TGCGCCAGCAGTATAGGGGACAGACAAGAGACCCAGTACTTC
.	TRBD1	TRBV14	TRBJ1-2	CASSLRDRGYANYGYTF	TGTGCCAGCAGCCTCCGGGACAGGGGATATGCTAACTATGGCTACACCTTC
.	TRBD1	TRBV30	TRBJ1-1	CAWSGRRWDRLNTEAFF	TGTGCCTGGAGTGGACGTCGCTGGGACAGGCTGAACACTGAAGCTTTCTTT
.	.	TRBV7-9	TRBJ1-4	CASRLPPRGEDEKLFF	TGTGCCAGCAGACTCCCCCCCCGGGGGGAGGATGAAAAACTGTTTTTT
.	.	TRBV5-4	TRBJ1-6	CASSPDSSYNSPLHF	TGTGCCAGCAGCCCGGACAGCTCCTATAATTCACCCCTCCACTTT
.	TRBD1	TRBV7-9	TRBJ1-1	CASSLTGQGVTEAFF	TGTGCCAGCAGCTTGACAGGACAGGGGGTCACTGAAGCTTTCTTT
.	.	TRBV19	TRBJ2-7	CAGGIDSEQYF	TGTGCCGGCGGCATAGACTCGGAGCAGTACTTC
.	.	TRBV9	TRBJ1-5	CASSVAPVSNQPQHF	TGTGCCAGCAGCGTAGCGCCAGTTAGCAATCAGCCCCAGCATTTT
.	.	TRBV2	TRBJ1-5	CASSVRQGSNQPQHF	TGTGCCAGCAGTGTAAGGCAGGGTAGCAATCAGCCCCAGCATTTT
.	TRBD1	TRBV15	TRBJ2-1	CATSSDRGQTVNEQFF	TGTGCCACCAGCTCGGACAGGGGGCAAACAGTTAATGAGCAGTTCTTC
.	.	TRBV2	TRBJ1-5	CAKPGVFSNQPQHF	TGTGCCAAACCAGGGGTTTTTAGCAATCAGCCCCAGCATTTT
.	.	TRBV4-1	TRBJ1-6	CASGGRDTYNSPLHF	TGCGCCAGTGGCGGACGGGACACTTATAATTCACCCCTCCACTTT
.	TRBD2	TRBV14	TRBJ2-1	CASSLWARGDNNEQFF	TGTGCCAGCAGCCTGTGGGCGCGGGGGGACAACAATGAGCAGTTCTTC
many	.	TRBV7-9	TRBJ1-2	CASSPDMTYGYTF	TGTGCCAGCAGCCCGGACATGACCTATGGCTACACCTTC
.	.	TRBV5-4	TRBJ1-1	CASSGADRWDTEAFF	TGTGCCAGCAGCGGGGCAGACCGGTGGGACACTGAAGCTTTCTTT
.	TRBD1	TRBV6-5	TRBJ1-2	CASRGDRDYGYTF	TGTGCCAGCAGAGGGGACAGAGATTATGGCTACACCTTC
.	TRBD1	TRBV6-6	TRBJ1-2	CASRISPDRGYGYTF	TGTGCCAGCAGAATCAGCCCGGACAGGGGCTATGGCTACACCTTC
few	TRBD2	TRBV6-1	TRBJ2-3	CASSEGEGPDTQYF	TGTGCCAGCAGTGAAGGGGAGGGGCCAGATACGCAGTATTTT
once	.	TRBV30	TRBJ1-2	CAGPLQGSFHGYTF	TGTGCCGGCCCCCTACAGGGCTCATTCCATGGCTACACCTTC
many	TRBD1	TRBV19	TRBJ1-5	CASRGTASRNQPQHF	TGTGCCAGTAGAGGGACAGCATCGCGCAATCAGCCCCAGCATTTT
.	.	TRBV2	TRBJ1-4	CASRGGAVTNEKLFF	TGTGCCAGCAGGGGAGGGGCGGTAACGAATGAAAAACTGTTTTTT
.	.	TRBV2	TRBJ1-3	CASSAQGNTIYF	TGTGCCAGCAGCGCACAGGGAAACACCATATATTTT
few	TRBD2	TRBV9	TRBJ2-7	CASSSSGGPLVEEQYF	TGTGCCAGCAGCTCTAGCGGGGGGCCCCTCGTTGAGGAGCAGTACTTC
many	.	TRBV7-8	TRBJ1-6	CASSLGAGRGSPLHF	TGTGCCAGCAGCTTAGGGGCAGGGCGTGGTTCACCCCTCCACTTT
.	TRBD1	TRBV7-8	TRBJ1-5	CASSERGDRSPPQHF	TGTGCCAGCAGCGAAAGGGGGGACAGGTCTCCGCCCCAGCATTTT
.	.	TRBV4-1	TRBJ2-7	CASSQKDSYEQYF	TGCGCCAGCAGCCAAAAAGACAGCTACGAGCAGTACTTC
few	.	TRBV2	TRBJ2-7	CASSVNRERQYF	TGTGCCAGCAGTGTTAACCGGGAAAGGCAGTACTTC
.	TRBD1	TRBV7-6	TRBJ1-3	CASSPTGGLSGNTIYF	TGTGCCAGCAGCCCGACAGGGGGCCTCTCTGGAAACACCATATATTTT
.	TRBD1	TRBV12-5	TRBJ1-4	CASGLVGQGDEKLFF	TGTGCTAGTGGTTTAGTTGGGCAGGGGGATGAAAAACTGTTTTTT